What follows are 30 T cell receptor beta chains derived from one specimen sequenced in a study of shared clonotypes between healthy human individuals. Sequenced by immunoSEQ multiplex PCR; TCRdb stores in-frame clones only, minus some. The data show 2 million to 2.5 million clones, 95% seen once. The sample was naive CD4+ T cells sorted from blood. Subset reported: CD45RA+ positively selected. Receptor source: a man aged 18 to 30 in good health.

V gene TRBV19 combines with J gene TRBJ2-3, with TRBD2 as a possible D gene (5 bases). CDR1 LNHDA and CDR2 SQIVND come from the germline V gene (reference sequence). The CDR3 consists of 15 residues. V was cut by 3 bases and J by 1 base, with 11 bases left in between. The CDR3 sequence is CASSMRTLRTDTQYF. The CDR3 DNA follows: TGTGCCAGTAGTATGAGGACTTTACGCACAGATACGCAGTATTTT.

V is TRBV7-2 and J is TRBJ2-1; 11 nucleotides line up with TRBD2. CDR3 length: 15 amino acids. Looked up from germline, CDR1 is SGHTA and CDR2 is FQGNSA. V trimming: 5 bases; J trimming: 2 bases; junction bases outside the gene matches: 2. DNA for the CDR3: TGTGCCAGCAGCACTAGCGGGGGTGCCTACAATGAGCAGTTCTTC. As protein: CASSTSGGAYNEQFF.

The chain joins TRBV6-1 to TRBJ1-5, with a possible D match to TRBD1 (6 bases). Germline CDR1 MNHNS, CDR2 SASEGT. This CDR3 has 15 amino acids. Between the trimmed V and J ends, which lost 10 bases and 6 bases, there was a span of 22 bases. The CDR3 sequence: CAILGQTGGGQPQHF. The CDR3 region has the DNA TGTGCCATCCTGGGGCAGACAGGAGGTGGTCAGCCCCAGCATTTT.

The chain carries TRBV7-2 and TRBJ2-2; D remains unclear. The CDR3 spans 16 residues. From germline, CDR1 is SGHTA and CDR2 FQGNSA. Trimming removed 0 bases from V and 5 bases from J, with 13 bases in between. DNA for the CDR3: TGTGCCAGCAGCTTAGCTTTCGGGCAGGTGACCGGGGAGCTGTTTTTT. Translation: CASSLAFGQVTGELFF.

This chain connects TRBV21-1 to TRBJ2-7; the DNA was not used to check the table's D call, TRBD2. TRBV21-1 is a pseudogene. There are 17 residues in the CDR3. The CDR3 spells CASSKTPRGQVTYEQYF. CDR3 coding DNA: TGTGCCAGCAGCAAAACCCCGCGCGGGCAGGTCACCTACGAGCAGTACTTC.

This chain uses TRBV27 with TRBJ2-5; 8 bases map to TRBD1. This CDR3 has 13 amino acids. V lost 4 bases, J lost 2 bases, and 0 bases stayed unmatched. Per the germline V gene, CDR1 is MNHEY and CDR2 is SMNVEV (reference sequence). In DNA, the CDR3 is TGTGCCAGCAGTTGGGACAGGCAAGAGACCCAGTACTTC. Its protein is CASSWDRQETQYF.

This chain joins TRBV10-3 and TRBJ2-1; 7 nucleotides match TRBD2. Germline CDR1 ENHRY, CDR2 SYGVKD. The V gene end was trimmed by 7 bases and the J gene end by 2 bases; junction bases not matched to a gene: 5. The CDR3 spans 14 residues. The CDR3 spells CAIKAGDTYNEQFF. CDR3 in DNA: TGTGCCATCAAGGCGGGAGATACCTACAATGAGCAGTTCTTC.

CDR3 sequence (DNA): TGTGCCAGTAGTATACGGTCGACAGGACATAATTCACCCCTCCACTTT. Protein product: CASSIRSTGHNSPLHF. The chain recombines TRBV19 with TRBJ1-6; perhaps TRBD1 as D (6 bases). The CDR3 length is 16 residues. CDR1 is LNHDA, CDR2 SQIVND, per germline (reference sequence). V was cut by 2 bases and J by 5 bases, with 13 bases left in between.

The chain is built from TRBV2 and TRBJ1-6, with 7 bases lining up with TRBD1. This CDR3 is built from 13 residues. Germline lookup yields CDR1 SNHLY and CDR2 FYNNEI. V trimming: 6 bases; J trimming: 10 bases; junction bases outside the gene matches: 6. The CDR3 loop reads CASRRDSESPLHF. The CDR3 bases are TGTGCCAGCAGAAGGGACAGCGAATCACCCCTCCACTTT.

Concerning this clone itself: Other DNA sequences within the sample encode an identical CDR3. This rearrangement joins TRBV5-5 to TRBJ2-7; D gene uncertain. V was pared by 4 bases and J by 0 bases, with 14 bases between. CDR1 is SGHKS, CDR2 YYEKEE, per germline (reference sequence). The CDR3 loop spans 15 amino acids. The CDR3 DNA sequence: TGTGCCAGCAGCCCGGCGTGGGGAAGCTCCTACGAGCAGTACTTC. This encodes CASSPAWGSSYEQYF.

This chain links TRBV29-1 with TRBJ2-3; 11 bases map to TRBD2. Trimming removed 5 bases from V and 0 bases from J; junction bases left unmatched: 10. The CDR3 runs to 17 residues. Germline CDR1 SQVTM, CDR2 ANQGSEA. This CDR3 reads CSVFRFGTSGSTDTQYF. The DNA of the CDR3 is TGCAGCGTTTTCCGATTCGGGACTAGCGGTAGCACAGATACGCAGTATTTT.

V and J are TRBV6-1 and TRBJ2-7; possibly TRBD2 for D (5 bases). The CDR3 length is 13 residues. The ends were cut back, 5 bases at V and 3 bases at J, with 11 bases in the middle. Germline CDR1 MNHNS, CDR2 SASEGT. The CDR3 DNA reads TGTGCCAGCAGTCCGGGATTACTCTACGAGCAGTACTTC. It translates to CASSPGLLYEQYF.

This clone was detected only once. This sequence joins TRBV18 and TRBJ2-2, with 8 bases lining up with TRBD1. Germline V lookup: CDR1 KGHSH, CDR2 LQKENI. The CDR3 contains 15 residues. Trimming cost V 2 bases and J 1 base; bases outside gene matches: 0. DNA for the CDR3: TGTGCCAGCTCACCAGACAGGGGGAACACCGGGGAGCTGTTTTTT. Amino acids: CASSPDRGNTGELFF.

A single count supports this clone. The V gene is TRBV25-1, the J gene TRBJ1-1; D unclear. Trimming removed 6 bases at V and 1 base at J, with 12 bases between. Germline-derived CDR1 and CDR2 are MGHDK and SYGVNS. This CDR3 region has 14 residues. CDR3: CASSLSGKNTEAFF. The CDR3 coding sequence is TGTGCCAGCAGCCTTTCCGGGAAGAACACTGAAGCTTTCTTT.

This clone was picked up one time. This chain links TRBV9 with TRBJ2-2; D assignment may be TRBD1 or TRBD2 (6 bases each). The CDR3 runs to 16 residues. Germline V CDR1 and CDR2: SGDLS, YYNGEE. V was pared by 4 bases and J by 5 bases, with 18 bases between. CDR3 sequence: CASSTGHGGLTGELFF. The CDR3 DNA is TGTGCCAGCAGCACCGGGCATGGGGGGCTAACCGGGGAGCTGTTTTTT.

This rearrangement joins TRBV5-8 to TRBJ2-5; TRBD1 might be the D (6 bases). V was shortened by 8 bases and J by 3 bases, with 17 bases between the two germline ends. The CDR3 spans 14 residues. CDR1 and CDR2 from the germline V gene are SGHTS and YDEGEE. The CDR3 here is CASTSWDTEETQYF. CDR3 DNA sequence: TGTGCCAGTACCTCTTGGGACACAGAAGAGACCCAGTACTTC.

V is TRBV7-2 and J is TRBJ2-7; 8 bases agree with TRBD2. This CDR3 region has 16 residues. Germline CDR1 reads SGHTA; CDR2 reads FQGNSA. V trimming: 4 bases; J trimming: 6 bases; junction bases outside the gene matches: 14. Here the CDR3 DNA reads TGTGCCAGCAGCTCAGCTGGAGGACTAGCCTTAACCGAGCAGTACTTC. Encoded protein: CASSSAGGLALTEQYF. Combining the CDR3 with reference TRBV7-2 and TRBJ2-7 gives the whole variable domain GAGVSQSPSNKVTEKGKDVELRCDPISGHTALYWYRQSLGQGLEFLIYFQGNSAPDKSGLPSDRFSAERTGGSVSTLTIQRTQQEDSAVYLCASSSAGGLALTEQYFGPGTRLTVT.

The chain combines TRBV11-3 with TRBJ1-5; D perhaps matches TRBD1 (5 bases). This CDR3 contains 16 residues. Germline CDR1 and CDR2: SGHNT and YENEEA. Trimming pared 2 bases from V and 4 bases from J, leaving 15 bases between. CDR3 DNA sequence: TGTGCCAGCAGCTTAAGGGCCGGGGCGGCAAATCAGCCCCAGCATTTT. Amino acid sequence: CASSLRAGAANQPQHF.

Written as DNA, the CDR3 is TGTGCCAGCAGCTTAGTACTGTTAAGCGGGAATTCCTACAATGAGCAGTTCTTC. It is translated as CASSLVLLSGNSYNEQFF. The chain combines TRBV7-9 with TRBJ2-1, with 7 bases identical to TRBD2. CDR1 SEHNR and CDR2 FQNEAQ come from the germline V gene (reference sequence). CDR3 size: 18 residues. Unmatched junction bases numbered 10, after V lost 1 base and J lost 1 base.

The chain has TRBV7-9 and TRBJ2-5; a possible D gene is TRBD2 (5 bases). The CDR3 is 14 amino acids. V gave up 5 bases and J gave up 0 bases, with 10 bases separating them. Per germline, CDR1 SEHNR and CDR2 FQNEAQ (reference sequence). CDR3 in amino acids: CASSLWTDQETQYF. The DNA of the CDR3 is TGTGCCAGCAGCCTCTGGACTGACCAAGAGACCCAGTACTTC.

CDR3 residues: CATDLGAQGNTIYF. The CDR3 DNA follows: TGTGCCACTGATCTGGGGGCGCAGGGAAACACCATATATTTT. The chain couples TRBV10-3 to TRBJ1-3, with D perhaps matching TRBD1 (6 bases). V gave up 10 bases and J gave up 4 bases, with 17 bases separating them. The CDR3 totals 14 residues. Germline V gene data show CDR1 as ENHRY and CDR2 as SYGVKD.

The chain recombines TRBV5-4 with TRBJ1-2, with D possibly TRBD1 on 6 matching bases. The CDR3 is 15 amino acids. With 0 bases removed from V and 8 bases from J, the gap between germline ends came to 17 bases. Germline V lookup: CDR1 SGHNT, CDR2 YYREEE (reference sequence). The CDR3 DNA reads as TGTGCCAGCAGCTTGGCTAGTGCGGGGGCGCTGGGCTACACCTTC. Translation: CASSLASAGALGYTF.

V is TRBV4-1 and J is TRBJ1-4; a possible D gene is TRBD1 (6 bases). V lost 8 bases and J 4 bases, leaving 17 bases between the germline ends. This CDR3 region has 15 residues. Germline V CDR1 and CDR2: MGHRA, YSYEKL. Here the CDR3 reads CASSQQGSGNEKLFF. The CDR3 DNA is TGCGCCAGCTCGCAACAGGGCTCGGGTAATGAAAAACTGTTTTTT.

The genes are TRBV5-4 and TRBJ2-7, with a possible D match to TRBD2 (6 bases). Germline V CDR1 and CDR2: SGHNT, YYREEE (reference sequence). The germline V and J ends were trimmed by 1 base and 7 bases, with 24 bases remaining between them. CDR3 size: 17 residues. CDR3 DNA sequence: TGTGCCAGCAGCTTGAGGCCAGCCAGCGGGTCCCGCTGGGAGCAGTACTTC. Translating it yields CASSLRPASGSRWEQYF.

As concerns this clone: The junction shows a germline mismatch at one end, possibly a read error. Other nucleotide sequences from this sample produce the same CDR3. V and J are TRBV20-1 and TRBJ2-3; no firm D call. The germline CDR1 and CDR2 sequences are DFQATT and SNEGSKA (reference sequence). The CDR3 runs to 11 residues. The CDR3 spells CSALSTDTQYF. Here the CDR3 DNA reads TGCAGTGCCCTCAGCACGGATACGCAGTATTTT.

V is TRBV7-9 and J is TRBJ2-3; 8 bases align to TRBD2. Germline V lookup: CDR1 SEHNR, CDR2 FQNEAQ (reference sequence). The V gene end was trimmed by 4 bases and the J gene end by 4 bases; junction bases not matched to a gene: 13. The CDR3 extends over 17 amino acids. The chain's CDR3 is CASSSLGLAGGPDTQYF. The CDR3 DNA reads TGTGCCAGCAGCTCCCTAGGCCTGGCGGGGGGACCAGATACGCAGTATTTT.

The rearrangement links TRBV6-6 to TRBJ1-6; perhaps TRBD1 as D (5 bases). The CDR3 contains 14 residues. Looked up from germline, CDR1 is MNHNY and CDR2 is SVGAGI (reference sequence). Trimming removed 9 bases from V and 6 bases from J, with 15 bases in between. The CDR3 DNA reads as TGTGCCAGTCGGGGCGGCCCGGGTAATTCACCCCTCCACTTT. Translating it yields CASRGGPGNSPLHF.

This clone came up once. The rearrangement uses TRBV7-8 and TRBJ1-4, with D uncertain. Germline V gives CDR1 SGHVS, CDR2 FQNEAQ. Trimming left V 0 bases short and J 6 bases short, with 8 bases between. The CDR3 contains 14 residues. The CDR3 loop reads CASSLAGSYEKLFF. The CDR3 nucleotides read TGTGCCAGCAGCTTAGCCGGCTCCTATGAAAAACTGTTTTTT.

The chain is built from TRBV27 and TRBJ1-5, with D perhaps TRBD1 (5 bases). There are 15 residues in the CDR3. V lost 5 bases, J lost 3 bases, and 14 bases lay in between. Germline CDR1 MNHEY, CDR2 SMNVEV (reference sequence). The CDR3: CASSPGATPNQPQHF. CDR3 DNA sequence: TGTGCCAGCAGTCCCGGGGCCACCCCCAATCAGCCCCAGCATTTT.

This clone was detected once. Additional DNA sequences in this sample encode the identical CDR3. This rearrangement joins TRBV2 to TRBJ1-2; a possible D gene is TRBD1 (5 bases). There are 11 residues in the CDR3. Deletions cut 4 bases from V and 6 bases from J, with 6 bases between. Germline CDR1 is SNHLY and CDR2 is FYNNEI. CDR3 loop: CASSVRDGYTF. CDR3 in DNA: TGTGCCAGCAGTGTCAGGGATGGCTACACCTTC.